These 21 T cell receptor beta chains were all obtained from the same sample, sequenced in a study of T cells after yellow fever vaccination. In TCRdb, the 5' RACE reads were re-called with MiXCR into one record per CDR3 protein. In the table there are just under 600,000 distinct CDR3 sequences, roughly 12% of which are singletons. The sequencing here drew on PBMCs, taken on the day of the yellow fever booster vaccination. The receptor source for this set is a man aged 30-40 years who received the YFV17D yellow fever vaccine.

This clonotype has just a few counts. V usage is TRBV19 and J usage is TRBJ2-2; 7 nucleotides line up with TRBD2. The CDR3 is 17 residues long. The V and J ends lost 3 bases and 0 bases, in that order; junction bases with no gene match: 7. CDR1 LNHDA and CDR2 SQIVND come from the germline V gene (reference sequence). The CDR3 DNA reads TGTGCCAGTAGTATCTCACTAGCGCAAACGAACACCGGGGAGCTGTTTTTT. This gives the protein CASSISLAQTNTGELFF.

Ten or more counts support this clonotype. The V gene is TRBV5-4, the J gene TRBJ2-7; a possible D gene is TRBD1 (6 bases). Germline lookup yields CDR1 SGHNT and CDR2 YYREEE (reference sequence). Between the trimmed V and J ends, which lost 4 bases and 0 bases, there was a span of 11 bases. This CDR3 has 14 amino acids. CDR3 residues: CASSPRGLSYEQYF. The CDR3 region has the DNA TGTGCCAGCAGCCCCAGGGGTCTCTCCTACGAGCAGTACTTC. Together with reference TRBV5-4 and TRBJ2-7, the CDR3 gives the full variable domain: ETGVTQSPTHLIKTRGQQVTLRCSSQSGHNTVSWYQQALGQGPQFIFQYYREEENGRGNFPPRFSGLQFPNYSSELNVNALELDDSALYLCASSPRGLSYEQYFGPGTRLTVT.

This clonotype turned up a few times. This sequence joins TRBV5-4 and TRBJ2-1; maybe TRBD1 (6 bases). The length of the CDR3 is 15 residues. Germline V gene sequence: CDR1 SGHNT, CDR2 YYREEE (reference sequence). With 2 bases removed from V and 4 bases from J, the gap between germline ends came to 13 bases. The CDR3 loop is CASSFSGGRYNEQFF. CDR3 in DNA: TGTGCCAGCAGCTTTTCTGGGGGCAGGTACAATGAGCAGTTCTTC. The variable domain in full, with the rest retrieved from reference TRBV5-4 and TRBJ2-1, is ETGVTQSPTHLIKTRGQQVTLRCSSQSGHNTVSWYQQALGQGPQFIFQYYREEENGRGNFPPRFSGLQFPNYSSELNVNALELDDSALYLCASSFSGGRYNEQFFGPGTRLTVL.

This clonotype was detected a few times. The V and J genes are TRBV7-2 and TRBJ2-5; TRBD1 matches 10 bases. This CDR3 has 16 residues. Germline V lookup: CDR1 SGHTA, CDR2 FQGNSA. V dropped 6 bases and J dropped 2; count of bases not matched to a gene: 9. The CDR3 coding sequence is TGTGCCAGCAGTTTTACTTGGGACAGGGGTCAAGAGACCCAGTACTTC. It codes for CASSFTWDRGQETQYF. Drawing the rest from reference TRBV7-2 and TRBJ2-5, the complete variable domain is GAGVSQSPSNKVTEKGKDVELRCDPISGHTALYWYRQSLGQGLEFLIYFQGNSAPDKSGLPSDRFSAERTGGSVSTLTIQRTQQEDSAVYLCASSFTWDRGQETQYFGPGTRLLVL.

The chain uses TRBV15 and TRBJ2-7; 9 bases map to TRBD1. CDR3 length: 14 amino acids. Per germline, CDR1 LNHNV and CDR2 YYDKDF (reference sequence). Trimming at V came to 8 bases and at J to 5 bases, leaving 10 bases not matched to a gene. CDR3: CATHTGTGTHEQYF. CDR3 bases: TGTGCCACCCATACCGGGACAGGGACCCACGAGCAGTACTTC.

This clonotype was picked up a small number of times. This chain joins TRBV28 and TRBJ2-5; D not resolved. Germline assignment: CDR1 MDHEN and CDR2 SYDVKM. V was trimmed by 7 bases and J by 4 bases, leaving 7 bases between them. This CDR3 is built from 11 residues. For the CDR3, the DNA is TGTGCCAGCAAGTTCGGAGAGACCCAGTACTTC. As protein: CASKFGETQYF.

This clonotype was recorded many times. V and J are TRBV20-1 and TRBJ2-7, with a possible D match to TRBD2 (6 bases). Germline V gene lookup returns CDR1 DFQATT and CDR2 SNEGSKA (reference sequence). The CDR3 contains 14 residues. V was clipped by 0 bases and J by 1 base, with 10 bases between them. This chain's CDR3 is CSAREDGRSYEQYF. The DNA for the CDR3 is TGCAGTGCTAGAGAAGATGGGAGGTCCTACGAGCAGTACTTC.

In this sample, this clonotype turned up a few times. V usage is TRBV12-3 or TRBV12-4 and J usage is TRBJ2-3; 7 bases line up with TRBD2. The CDR3 is made up of 16 amino acids. Unmatched junction bases numbered 5, after V lost 0 bases and J lost 2 bases. The CDR3 nucleotides read TGTGCCAGCAGTTTAGCGGGAGGGGCCCACACAGATACGCAGTATTTT. Encoded protein: CASSLAGGAHTDTQYF.

This chain uses TRBV27 with TRBJ2-7, with D possibly being TRBD1 (7 bases). Looked up from germline, CDR1 is MNHEY and CDR2 is SMNVEV (reference sequence). This CDR3 has 13 residues. Trimming removed 6 bases from V and 10 bases from J, with 19 bases in between. CDR3 loop: CASRPGGQWNQYF. The CDR3 DNA is TGTGCCAGCAGGCCCGGGGGACAGTGGAACCAGTACTTC.

This clonotype has only a few counts. The chain joins TRBV5-1 to TRBJ1-4; perhaps TRBD1 as D (6 bases). Germline assignment: CDR1 SGHRS and CDR2 YFSETQ. The CDR3 length is 16 residues. V lost 5 bases and J 6 bases, leaving 20 bases between the germline ends. The CDR3 here is CASRAVGTHRDEKLFF. In nucleotides, the CDR3 is TGCGCCAGCAGGGCTGTCGGGACACATAGGGATGAAAAACTGTTTTTT.

The V gene is TRBV18, the J gene TRBJ2-7; no definite D call. V gave up 1 base and J gave up 0 bases, with 10 bases separating them. Germline V gene data show CDR1 as KGHSH and CDR2 as LQKENI. The CDR3 sequence is 15 residues long. CDR3 nucleotides: TGTGCCAGCTCACCACTCGGGTCAGGCTCCTACGAGCAGTACTTC. This translates into CASSPLGSGSYEQYF.

This clonotype showed up many times. This chain uses TRBV20-1 with TRBJ1-1, with 9 bases identical to TRBD1. The J segment lost 1 base and the V segment lost 6 bases, leaving 6 bases of the junction unmatched. The V gene's germline CDR1 is DFQATT and CDR2 SNEGSKA (reference sequence). The CDR3 has 14 amino acids. CDR3: CSAAGGQGNTEAFF. In DNA, the CDR3 is TGCAGTGCGGCGGGGGGACAGGGGAACACTGAAGCTTTCTTT.

J is TRBJ2-7 and V is TRBV12-3 or TRBV12-4; 9 positions match TRBD2. The CDR3 is made up of 14 amino acids. The junction had 6 bases not matched to a gene; V was cut back by 5 bases and J by 4 bases. The CDR3 here is CASSAGLALYEQYF. The DNA for the CDR3 is TGTGCCAGCAGTGCGGGACTAGCACTATACGAGCAGTACTTC.

This chain links TRBV10-3 with TRBJ2-7; perhaps TRBD1 as D (6 bases). Trimming took 8 bases from V and 0 from J, leaving 17 bases between them. Germline CDR1 ENHRY, CDR2 SYGVKD. This CDR3 contains 15 residues. The CDR3, as DNA: TGTGCCATCGGAGGTAGCCAGGGGCCCTCCTACGAGCAGTACTTC. Encoded protein: CAIGGSQGPSYEQYF.

The genes are TRBV4-1 and TRBJ2-1, with TRBD2 matching 9 bases. The CDR3 is 16 amino acids. Germline CDR1 and CDR2: MGHRA and YSYEKL. The V segment lost 0 bases and the J segment 8 bases; nucleotides outside the gene matches: 8. CDR3 sequence reads: CASSQDLAGGSYEQFF. The DNA of the CDR3 is TGCGCCAGCAGCCAAGATTTGGCGGGAGGGTCCTATGAGCAGTTCTTC.

The gene calls are TRBV29-1 and TRBJ2-1, with D possibly TRBD1 on 5 matching bases. This CDR3 is 13 amino acids long. V shed 7 bases and J shed 2 bases, with 12 bases lying between them. Germline assignment: CDR1 SQVTM and CDR2 ANQGSEA. This CDR3 is CSGFRVTYNEQFF. The CDR3 nucleotides are TGCAGCGGTTTCAGGGTGACCTACAATGAGCAGTTCTTC.

This chain uses TRBV14 with TRBJ2-1; D may match TRBD1 or TRBD2 (6 bases each). CDR1 and CDR2 (germline): SGHDN, FVKESK. There are 18 residues in the CDR3. Trimming took 4 bases from V and 0 from J, leaving 19 bases between them. This CDR3 is CASSRRRGAFGSYNEQFF. CDR3 nucleotides: TGTGCCAGCAGCCGCAGAAGGGGGGCCTTTGGCTCCTACAATGAGCAGTTCTTC.

This chain joins TRBV7-2 and TRBJ1-6; no definite D call. CDR1 is SGHTA and CDR2 is FQGNSA in the germline V gene. Trimming removed 0 bases at V and 7 bases at J, with 7 bases between. The CDR3 is made up of 14 amino acids. CDR3 sequence: CASSLAGSNSPLHF. In DNA, the CDR3 is TGTGCCAGCAGCTTAGCGGGATCAAATTCACCCCTCCACTTT.

This clonotype has only a few counts. This chain links TRBV11-2 with TRBJ2-7, with 7 bases that match TRBD2. CDR1 is SGHAT, CDR2 FQNNGV, per germline. Trimming removed 4 bases from V and 3 bases from J; junction bases left unmatched: 3. The CDR3 length is 13 residues. The CDR3 reads CASSWRGGYEQYF. Here the CDR3 DNA reads TGTGCCAGCAGCTGGCGCGGGGGCTACGAGCAGTACTTC. The full variable domain, in which reference TRBV11-2 and TRBJ2-7 provide the parts outside the CDR3, is EAGVAQSPRYKIIEKRQSVAFWCNPISGHATLYWYQQILGQGPKLLIQFQNNGVVDDSQLPKDRFSAERLKGVDSTLKIQPAKLEDSAVYLCASSWRGGYEQYFGPGTRLTVT.

This clonotype was found a few times. The rearrangement uses TRBV6-2 or TRBV6-3 and TRBJ2-7; D possibly corresponds to TRBD2 (6 bases). Germline V lookup: CDR1 MNHEY, CDR2 SVGEGT. CDR3 size: 14 residues. V lost 6 bases and J lost 5, with 17 bases in between. The CDR3 DNA reads TGTGCCAGCAGCGACCCGGGACTTGAGAACGAGCAGTACTTC. Translated: CASSDPGLENEQYF.

This clonotype has at least ten counts. The chain uses TRBV30 and TRBJ2-3; D ambiguous. Trimming removed 4 bases from V and 4 bases from J, with 15 bases in between. Germline CDR1 GTSNPN, CDR2 SVGIG (reference sequence). This CDR3 is built from 14 residues. In nucleotides, the CDR3 is TGTGCCTGGACCATCCAGATCGGCGCAGATACGCAGTATTTT. Translating gives CAWTIQIGADTQYF. Using reference TRBV30 and TRBJ2-3 for the parts outside the CDR3, the full variable domain is SQTIHQWPATLVQPVGSPLSLECTVEGTSNPNLYWYRQAAGRGLQLLFYSVGIGQISSEVPQNLSASRPQDRQFILSSKKLLLSDSGFYLCAWTIQIGADTQYFGPGTRLTVL.